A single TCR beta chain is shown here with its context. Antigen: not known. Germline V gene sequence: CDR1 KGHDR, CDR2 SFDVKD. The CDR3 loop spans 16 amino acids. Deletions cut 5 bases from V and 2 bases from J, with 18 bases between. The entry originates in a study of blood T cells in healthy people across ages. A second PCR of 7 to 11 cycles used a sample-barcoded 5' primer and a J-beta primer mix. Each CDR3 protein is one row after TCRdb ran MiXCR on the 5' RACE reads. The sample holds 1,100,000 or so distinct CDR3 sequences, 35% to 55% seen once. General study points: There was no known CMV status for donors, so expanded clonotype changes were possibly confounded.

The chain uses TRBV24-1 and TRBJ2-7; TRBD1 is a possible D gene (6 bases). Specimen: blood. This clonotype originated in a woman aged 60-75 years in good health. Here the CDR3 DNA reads TGTGCCACCAGTGGCCCAGGGGCAGGGGCGGCCTACGAGCAGTACTTC. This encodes CATSGPGAGAAYEQYF.